A selection of T cell receptor beta chains follows, all from one sample in a study of identical twins. MiXCR was run by TCRdb on the 5' RACE reads, yielding one entry per CDR3 protein. This sample has 310,000 or so distinct CDR3 sequences, with roughly 8.6% found just once. The same data also went into a second study, on yellow fever vaccine responses in identical twins.

The sample taken for sequencing was memory (CD45RO+) T cells sorted from blood. Receptors were obtained from a woman between 18 and 29 years old in good health. Each CDR3 is given with its conserved first and last residue. The D gene is left open where the match is weak. Where a row states a size, it is once, few, many or the class of an expanded clone; other rows omit it.

TRBV7-9	NA	TRBJ2-3	NA	CASSLVGQHTDTQYF	TGTGCCAGCAGCTTAGTGGGACAACACACAGATACGCAGTATTTT
TRBV4-1	NA	TRBJ2-1	NA	CASSRTTGTGPYNEQFF	TGCGCCAGCAGCCGAACCACCGGGACGGGTCCCTACAATGAGCAGTTCTTC
TRBV5-1	few	TRBJ2-5	TRBD2	CASSPGGSQETQYF	TGCGCCAGCAGCCCGGGGGGGTCGCAAGAGACCCAGTACTTC
TRBV20-1	many	TRBJ2-7	NA	CSARGPIPYEQYF	TGCAGTGCTAGAGGGCCTATACCCTACGAGCAGTACTTC
TRBV15	NA	TRBJ2-2	NA	CATSRPWGGAGELFF	TGTGCCACCAGCAGACCGTGGGGAGGCGCCGGGGAGCTGTTTTTT
TRBV20-1	NA	TRBJ2-1	TRBD2	CCARLLPTSGGAYEQFF	TGCTGCGCCAGACTCCTCCCTACTAGCGGGGGGGCCTATGAGCAGTTCTTC
TRBV7-9	few	TRBJ2-5	NA	CASSAAGTRKETQYF	TGTGCCAGCAGCGCCGCCGGGACCCGAAAAGAGACCCAGTACTTC
TRBV5-1	few	TRBJ2-1	TRBD2	CASSLVSGSPSSYNEQFF	TGCGCCAGCAGCTTGGTTAGCGGGAGTCCCAGCTCCTACAATGAGCAGTTCTTC
TRBV6-5	NA	TRBJ2-2	TRBD1	CASSYYRGGTGELFF	TGTGCCAGCAGTTACTACAGGGGTGGCACCGGGGAGCTGTTTTTT
TRBV25-1	few	TRBJ2-5	TRBD1	CASSRQGTQETQYF	TGTGCCAGCTCAAGACAGGGGACCCAAGAGACCCAGTACTTC